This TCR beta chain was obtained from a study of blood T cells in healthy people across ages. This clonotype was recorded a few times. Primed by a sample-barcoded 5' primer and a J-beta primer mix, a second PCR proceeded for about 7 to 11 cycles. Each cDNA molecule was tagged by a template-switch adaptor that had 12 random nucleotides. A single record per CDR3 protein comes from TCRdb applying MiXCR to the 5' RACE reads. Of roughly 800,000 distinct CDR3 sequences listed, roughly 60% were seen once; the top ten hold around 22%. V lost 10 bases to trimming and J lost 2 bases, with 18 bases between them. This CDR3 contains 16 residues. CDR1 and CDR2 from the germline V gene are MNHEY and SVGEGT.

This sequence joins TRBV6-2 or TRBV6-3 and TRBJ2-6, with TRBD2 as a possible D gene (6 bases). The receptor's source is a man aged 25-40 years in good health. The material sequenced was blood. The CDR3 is CATIFMGGPGANVLTF. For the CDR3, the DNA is TGTGCCACCATCTTTATGGGGGGACCTGGGGCCAACGTCCTGACTTTC.